Listed below are T cell receptor beta chains from one sample, sequenced in a study of blood T cell repertoires in COVID-19. The repertoire was sequenced with immunoSEQ multiplex PCR; TCRdb's copy has only in-frame clones and lacks some. The sample carries approximately 80,000 clones, 78% recorded once. What was sequenced was peripheral blood. The receptors come from a human donor in a cohort sampled during active COVID-19. Both conserved end residues are part of each CDR3. The D gene is left open where the match is weak. Size is omitted from some rows. Given values are once, few, many or a class for expanded clones.

TRBV24-1	TRBD2	NA	TRBJ2-3	CATSDPLGLAGADTQYF	TGTGCCACCAGTGACCCGCTCGGACTAGCGGGAGCAGATACGCAGTATTTT
TRBV29-1	NA	NA	TRBJ1-6	CSARTEYNSPLHF	TGCAGCGCCCGAACAGAGTATAATTCACCCCTCCACTTT
TRBV2	NA	NA	TRBJ2-1	CASSAGYNEQFF	TGTGCCAGCAGTGCGGGCTACAATGAGCAGTTCTTC
TRBV5-1	TRBD2	once	TRBJ2-5	CASNERGSQETQYF	TGCGCCAGCAATGAGCGGGGGTCCCAAGAGACCCAGTACTTC
TRBV4-1	NA	NA	TRBJ1-6	CAAGGAGYNSPLHF	TGCGCCGCCGGGGGGGCGGGTTATAATTCACCCCTCCACTTT
TRBV2	TRBD1	NA	TRBJ1-6	CASGGQGNSPLHF	TGTGCCAGCGGAGGACAGGGGAATTCACCCCTCCACTTT
TRBV4-1	TRBD1	NA	TRBJ1-2	CASSQDRGDYGYTF	TGCGCCAGCAGCCAAGACAGGGGGGACTATGGCTACACCTTC
TRBV13	TRBD1	once	TRBJ2-5	CASSLKWDRPQETQYF	TGTGCCAGCAGCTTAAAATGGGACAGGCCACAAGAGACCCAGTACTTC
TRBV6-4	TRBD2	NA	TRBJ2-1	CASSDSPSGGNEQFF	TGTGCCAGCAGTGACTCGCCTAGCGGGGGCAATGAGCAGTTCTTC
TRBV6-5	NA	NA	TRBJ1-3	CASGSSSGNTIYF	TGTGCCAGCGGCTCTAGCTCTGGAAACACCATATATTTT
TRBV2	TRBD1	few	TRBJ1-6	CASTGTVNSPLHF	TGTGCCAGTACCGGGACAGTAAATTCACCCCTCCACTTT
TRBV9	NA	NA	TRBJ2-4	CASSVLPRENIQYF	TGTGCCAGCAGCGTACTACCCCGGGAAAACATTCAGTACTTC
TRBV12-5	NA	NA	TRBJ2-1	CASGFSPAESSYNEQFF	TGTGCTAGTGGTTTCTCCCCCGCGGAGAGCTCCTACAATGAGCAGTTCTTC
TRBV7-2	TRBD1	NA	TRBJ2-2	CASSQTGGVGTGELFF	TGTGCCAGCAGCCAGACAGGGGGAGTAGGGACCGGGGAGCTGTTTTTT
TRBV7-8	NA	NA	TRBJ2-5	CASSPVLGAETQYF	TGTGCCAGCAGCCCTGTGCTGGGGGCAGAGACCCAGTACTTC
TRBV28	TRBD1	NA	TRBJ1-2	CASSPRGRDYGYTF	TGTGCCAGCAGCCCCAGGGGGCGCGACTATGGCTACACCTTC
TRBV19	TRBD1	NA	TRBJ1-5	CASGIGQGYSNQPQHF	TGTGCCAGTGGTATCGGACAGGGGTATAGCAATCAGCCCCAGCATTTT